This TCR beta chain was recovered during a study of blood T cell repertoires in COVID-19. About the study: Whether acute or convalescent, the COVID-19 samples came from the United States, Italy and Spain. T cells, B-cell-depleted T cells, or PBMCs provided the cDNA or gDNA that served as material.

TCRdb's copy holds only in-frame clones and misses some; the assay was immunoSEQ multiplex PCR. The repertoire holds about 100,000 clones, with around 81% as singletons. Germline lookup yields CDR1 GTSNPN and CDR2 SVGIG (reference sequence). V lost 2 bases, J lost 2 bases, and 12 bases stayed unmatched. CDR3 length: 17 amino acids. Sequencing input: peripheral blood. The chain has TRBV30 and TRBJ2-3; 8 nucleotides agree with TRBD2. The TCR sequence derives from a man in his fifties or sixties with active or convalescent COVID-19. The CDR3 DNA is TGTGCCTGGAGTACCAGCATCACTAGCGGCTACACAGATACGCAGTATTTT. Residues: CAWSTSITSGYTDTQYF.